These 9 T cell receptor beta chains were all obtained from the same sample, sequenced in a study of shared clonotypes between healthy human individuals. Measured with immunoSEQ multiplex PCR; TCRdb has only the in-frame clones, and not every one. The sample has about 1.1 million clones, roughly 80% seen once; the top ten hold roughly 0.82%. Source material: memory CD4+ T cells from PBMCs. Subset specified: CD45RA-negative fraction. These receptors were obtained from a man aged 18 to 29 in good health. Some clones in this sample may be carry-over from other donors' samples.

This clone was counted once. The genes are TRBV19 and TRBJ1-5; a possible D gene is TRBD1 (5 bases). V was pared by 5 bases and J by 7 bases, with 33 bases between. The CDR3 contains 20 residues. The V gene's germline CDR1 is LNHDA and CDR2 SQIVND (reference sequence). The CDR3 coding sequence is TGTGCCAGTAGTCCCAGACGTTTAGGGGCGGGGAAGGCGGCGGGACAGCCCCAGCATTTT. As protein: CASSPRRLGAGKAAGQPQHF.

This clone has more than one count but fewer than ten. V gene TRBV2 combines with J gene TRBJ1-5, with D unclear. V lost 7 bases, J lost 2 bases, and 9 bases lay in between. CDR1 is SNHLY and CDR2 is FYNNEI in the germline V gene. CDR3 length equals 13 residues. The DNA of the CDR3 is TGTGCCAGCATGGAGGACGGCAATCAGCCCCAGCATTTT. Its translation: CASMEDGNQPQHF.

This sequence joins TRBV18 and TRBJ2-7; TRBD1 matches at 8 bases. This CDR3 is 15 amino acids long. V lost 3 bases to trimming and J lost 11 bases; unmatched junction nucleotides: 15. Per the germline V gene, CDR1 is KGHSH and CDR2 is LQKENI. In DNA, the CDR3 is TGTGCCAGCTCACCCCTAGGACAGGGCTCGGCAATGGAGTACTTC. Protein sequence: CASSPLGQGSAMEYF.

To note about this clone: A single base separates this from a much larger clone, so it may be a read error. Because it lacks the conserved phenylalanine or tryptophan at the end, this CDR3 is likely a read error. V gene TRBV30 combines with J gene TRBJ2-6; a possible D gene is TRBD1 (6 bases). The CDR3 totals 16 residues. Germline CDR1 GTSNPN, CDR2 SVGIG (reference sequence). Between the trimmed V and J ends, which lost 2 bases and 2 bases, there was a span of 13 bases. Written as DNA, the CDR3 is TGTGCCTGGAGTAAATTATGGGGGCCTGGGGCCAACGTCCTGACTCTC. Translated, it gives CAWSKLWGPGANVLTL.

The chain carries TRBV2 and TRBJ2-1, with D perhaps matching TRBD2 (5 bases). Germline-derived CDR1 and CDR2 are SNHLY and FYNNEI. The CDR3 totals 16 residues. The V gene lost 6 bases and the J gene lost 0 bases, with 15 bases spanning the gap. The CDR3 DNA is TGTGCCAGCAGCCGCAGCGGCCGTAGCTCCTACAATGAGCAGTTCTTC. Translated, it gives CASSRSGRSSYNEQFF.

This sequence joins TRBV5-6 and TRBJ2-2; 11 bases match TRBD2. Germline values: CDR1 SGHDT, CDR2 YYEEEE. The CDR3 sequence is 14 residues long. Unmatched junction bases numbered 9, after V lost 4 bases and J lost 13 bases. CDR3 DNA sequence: TGTGCCAGCAGCCAGGGACTAGCGGATTTGGGGCTGTTTTTT. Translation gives CASSQGLADLGLFF.

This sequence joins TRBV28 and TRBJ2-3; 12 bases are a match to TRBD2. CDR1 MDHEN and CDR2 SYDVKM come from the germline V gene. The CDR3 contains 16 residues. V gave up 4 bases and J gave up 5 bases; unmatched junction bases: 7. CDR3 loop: CASSSLTSGSVDTQYF. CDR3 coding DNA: TGTGCCAGCAGTTCACTGACTAGCGGGAGTGTAGATACGCAGTATTTT. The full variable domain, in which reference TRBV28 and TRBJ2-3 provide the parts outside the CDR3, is DVKVTQSSRYLVKRTGEKVFLECVQDMDHENMFWYRQDPGLGLRLIYFSYDVKMKEKGDIPEGYSVSREKKERFSLILESASTNQTSMYLCASSSLTSGSVDTQYFGPGTRLTVL.

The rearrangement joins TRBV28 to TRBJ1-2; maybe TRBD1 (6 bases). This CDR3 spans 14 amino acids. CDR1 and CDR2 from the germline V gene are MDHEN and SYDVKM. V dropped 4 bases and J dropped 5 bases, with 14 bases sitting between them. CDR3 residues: CASSSDRSSYGYTF. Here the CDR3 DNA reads TGTGCCAGCAGTTCAGACAGGTCCTCATATGGCTACACCTTC.

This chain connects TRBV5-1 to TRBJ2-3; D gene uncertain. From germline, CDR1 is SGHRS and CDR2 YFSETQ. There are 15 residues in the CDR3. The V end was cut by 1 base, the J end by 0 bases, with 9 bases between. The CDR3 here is CASSLTAASTDTQYF. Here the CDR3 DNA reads TGCGCCAGCAGCTTGACGGCAGCTAGCACAGATACGCAGTATTTT.